These 9 T cell receptor beta chains share one sample of origin, sequenced in a study of tumor and adjacent non-tumor tissue in lung cancer. Three rounds of nested PCR, following a modified ARM-PCR protocol, produced the TCRbeta library. TCRdb re-called the multiplex PCR reads through MiXCR, storing one row per CDR3 protein. The data show approximately 75,000 distinct CDR3 sequences, around four fifths seen once. No cell sorting was done before RNA was extracted from the tissue. Sample: lung tumor tissue. The receptors stem from a woman in her forties or fifties with non-small cell lung cancer.

To note about this clonotype: Compared with germline, one end of the junction differs, possibly owing to a read error. The chain joins TRBV6-6 to TRBJ1-1; D gene uncertain. This CDR3 has 13 amino acids. Per germline, CDR1 MNHNY and CDR2 SVGAGI (reference sequence). The CDR3 loop reads CASSYIGNTEPFF. Written as DNA, the CDR3 is TGTGCCAGCAGTTACATTGGGAACACTGAACCTTTCTTC.

Comments on this clonotype: At one of its ends the junction is not consistent with the germline gene, which may arise from a read error. The chain carries TRBV6-2 or TRBV6-3 and TRBJ2-2, with D perhaps TRBD1 or TRBD2 (5 bases each). From germline, CDR1 is MNHEY and CDR2 SVGEGT. The CDR3 is 14 amino acids. The CDR3 DNA follows: TGTGCCAGCAGCTGGCAGTCGAACACCGGGGACCTGTTTTTT. As protein: CASSWQSNTGDLFF.

On this clonotype itself: A clone one base away is much larger, so this may be a read error. The chain employs TRBV7-9 and TRBJ2-5; unclear D gene. The CDR3 is 12 amino acids. Germline loops: CDR1 SEHNR, CDR2 FQNEAQ (reference sequence). CDR3 residues: CASNLGIETQYF. DNA of the CDR3: TGTGCCAGCAACTTAGGGATAGAGACCCAGTACTTC.

V gene TRBV11-2 combines with J gene TRBJ2-7; D is undetermined. Looked up from germline, CDR1 is SGHAT and CDR2 is FQNNGV. Trimming cost V 6 bases and J 0 bases, with 15 bases left between them. This CDR3 has 15 amino acids. The CDR3 spells CASRLTWWGSYEQYF. For the CDR3, the DNA is TGTGCCAGCAGGTTAACGTGGTGGGGCTCCTACGAGCAGTACTTC.

A few counts support this clonotype. The rearrangement uses TRBV29-1 and TRBJ2-5; maybe TRBD1 (5 bases). The germline CDR1 and CDR2 sequences are SQVTM and ANQGSEA. Trimming removed 6 bases at V and 2 bases at J, with 16 bases between. CDR3 length: 14 amino acids. CDR3 bases: TGCAGCGTCGCCAGACAGAAACTTCAAGAGACCCAGTACTTC. Its protein is CSVARQKLQETQYF.

Note on this clonotype: The germline gene is not matched at one end of the junction; a read error may be the cause. The rearrangement links TRBV28 to TRBJ1-5, with D perhaps TRBD1 (5 bases). Germline CDR1 reads MDHEN; CDR2 reads SYDVKM. The length of the CDR3 is 14 residues. CDR3 in DNA: TGTACCAGCATCCGAGGGGATGGTAATCAGCCCCAGCATTTT. Protein product: CTSIRGDGNQPQHF.

In the case of this clonotype: A junction boundary mismatches the germline segment, possibly from a read error. This sequence joins TRBV11-1 and TRBJ1-1; 8 nucleotides line up with TRBD1. Germline-derived CDR1 and CDR2 are SGHAT and FQDESV (reference sequence). There are 13 residues in the CDR3. The CDR3 is CTSSLQGDNEAFF. CDR3 DNA sequence: TGTACCAGCAGCTTACAGGGGGACAATGAAGCTTTCTTT.

Regarding this clonotype: Germline is not matched at one junction end, which may reflect a read error. The chain combines TRBV29-1 with TRBJ2-7, with 8 bases aligning to TRBD2. CDR3 length: 13 amino acids. CDR1 and CDR2 from the germline V gene are SQVTM and ANQGSEA. The CDR3 protein is CSVHTGRGNEQYF. The CDR3 nucleotides read TGCAGCGTCCATACCGGGAGGGGAAACGAACAGTACTTC.

The V and J genes are TRBV12-3 or TRBV12-4 and TRBJ2-2; D remains unclear. The CDR3 covers 15 residues. Trimming cost V 10 bases and J 5 bases, with 20 bases left between them. CDR3 sequence: CATRFSMGSTGELFF. The CDR3, as DNA: TGTGCCACCCGGTTCAGTATGGGAAGTACCGGGGAGCTGTTTTTT.